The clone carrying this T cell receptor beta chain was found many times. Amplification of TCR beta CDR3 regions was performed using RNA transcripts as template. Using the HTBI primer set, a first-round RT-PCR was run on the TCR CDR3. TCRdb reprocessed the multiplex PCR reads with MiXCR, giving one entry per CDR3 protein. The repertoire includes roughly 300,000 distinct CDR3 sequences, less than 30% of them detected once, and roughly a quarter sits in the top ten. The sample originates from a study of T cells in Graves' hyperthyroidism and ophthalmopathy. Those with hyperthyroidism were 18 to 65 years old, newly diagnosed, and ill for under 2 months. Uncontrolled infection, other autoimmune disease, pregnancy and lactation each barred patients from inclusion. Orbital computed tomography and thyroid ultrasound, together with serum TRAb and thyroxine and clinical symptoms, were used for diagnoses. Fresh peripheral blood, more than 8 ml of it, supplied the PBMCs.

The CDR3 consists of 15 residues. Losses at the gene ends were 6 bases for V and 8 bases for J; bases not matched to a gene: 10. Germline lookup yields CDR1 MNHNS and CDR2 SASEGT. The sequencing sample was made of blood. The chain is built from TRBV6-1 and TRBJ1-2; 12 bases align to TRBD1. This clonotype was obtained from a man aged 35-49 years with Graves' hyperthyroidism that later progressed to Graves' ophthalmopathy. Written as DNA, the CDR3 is TGTGCCAGCAGGCAACCGGGACAGGGGGCTAGGGGCTACACCTTC. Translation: CASRQPGQGARGYTF.